This T cell receptor (beta chain) was identified during a study of cytomegalovirus exposure and HLA in healthy donors. In the study overall: Sequencing of about 179 million T cells in an earlier analysis found under 120 million unique TCR beta sequences. A data release that came early held 80 million to 95 million unique TCRs from HLA-typed donors. Study outcomes and limitations: V- and J-gene trimming of TCR beta was linked (in a later analysis) to a missense DCLRE1C variant. TCR beta V segments were, for the most part, productive about 90% or about 30% of the time in an earlier analysis.

The CDR3 has 15 residues. The germline CDR1 and CDR2 sequences are LNHDA and SQIVND (reference sequence). With regard to this clone: Its antigen remains unknown. Its ends do not fully match the called genes, so a read error is possible.

In the PCR, 60 Vbeta and 13 Jbeta primers were used. The protocol was immunoSEQ multiplex PCR, while the TCRdb copy is restricted to in-frame clones and leaves out a portion. This table has roughly 130,000 clones, about 80% appearing once. The sample comprised PBMCs. The TCR sequence derives from a male donor in good health and CMV-seronegative. This chain joins TRBV19 and TRBJ2-6, with D perhaps TRBD1 (5 bases). The CDR3 region has the DNA TGTGCCAGTAGTCAGCTTATATCTGGGGCCAACGGCCTGACTTTC. Its protein is CASSQLISGANGLTF.